This T cell receptor beta chain was recorded in a study of T cells after yellow fever vaccination. In TCRdb, the 5' RACE reads were re-called with MiXCR into one record per CDR3 protein. The sample carries just under 600,000 distinct CDR3 sequences, approximately 12% recorded once. Trimming stripped 4 bases from V and 3 bases from J, with 13 bases between. The CDR3 has 15 amino acids. The germline gives CDR1 SGHNT, CDR2 YENEEA. This TCR came from a man aged 25 to 40 who received the YFV17D yellow fever vaccine. The chain links TRBV11-3 to TRBJ2-1; D gene unclear. Specimen: PBMCs, collected on the day of the yellow fever booster vaccination. CDR3: CASSSNSLSYNEQFF. In DNA, the CDR3 is TGTGCCAGCAGCTCAAATAGCCTGAGCTACAATGAGCAGTTCTTC. Full variable domain (rest looked up from reference TRBV11-3 and TRBJ2-1): EAGVVQSPRYKIIEKKQPVAFWCNPISGHNTLYWYLQNLGQGPELLIRYENEEAVDDSQLPKDRFSAERLKGVDSTLKIQPAELGDSAVYLCASSSNSLSYNEQFFGPGTRLTVL.